This T cell receptor (beta chain) was documented in a study of T cell clonality in common variable immunodeficiency. Study results and limitations: Common variable immunodeficiency TCR beta sequences reportedly had fewer deletions and N-nucleotide insertions. CVID subjects shared fewer TCRbeta clones than healthy controls did. Repertoire-complication correlations in CVID were limited by patient heterogeneity.

CDR3 length equals 15 residues. Germline values: CDR1 DFQATT, CDR2 SNEGSKA (reference sequence). V lost 2 bases to trimming and J lost 7 bases, with 18 bases between them. This clone was seen ten or more times. Its specificity is unknown. The read halts 3 residues ahead of the CDR3 end, with the missing end drawn from the germline J gene. Sequencing input was equivalent genomic DNA from CVID and controls. The data were produced by immunoSEQ multiplex PCR, yet TCRdb's version contains in-frame clones alone and is incomplete. The sample yields approximately 44,000 clones, without any singletons. What was sequenced was peripheral blood mononuclear cells. The source is a person between 18 and 75 years old in good health. The chain uses TRBV20-1 and TRBJ2-1; no clear D. The part of the CDR3 DNA that was read is TGCAGTGCTAGACGCGGCCGCCTGACTTGGAATGAG. Its protein is CSARRGRLTWNE. The CDR3 in its entirety is CSARRGRLTWNEQFF.